Given below is one T cell receptor beta chain in context. This specimen comes from a study of resident and recirculating memory T cells in vitiligo. V gave up 4 bases and J gave up 2 bases, with 10 bases separating them. Germline loops: CDR1 SEHNR, CDR2 FQNEAQ (reference sequence). CDR3 length: 14 residues. TCRdb keeps only in-frame clones here, not all; method: immunoSEQ multiplex PCR. The top ten clones hold 4% to 5.5% of a sample with roughly 80,000 clones, approximately 90% of them seen once. This TCR derives from a male donor with vitiligo. The rearrangement joins TRBV7-9 to TRBJ2-3; tentatively, D is TRBD2 (6 bases). The material sequenced was blood. The CDR3 sequence: CASSSGTPTDTQYF. CDR3 sequence (DNA): TGTGCCAGCAGCTCCGGGACTCCCACAGATACGCAGTATTTT.